The T cell receptor (beta chain) described here comes from a study of persistence of HIV-infected CD4 T cells. Comments on this clone: Its antigen is as yet unknown.

An overlapping HIV-1 Gag peptide pool stimulated these cells at approximately 1 ug/peptide/mL. Sorted nonresponding memory CD4+ T cells were CD40L-negative, CD69-negative, CD45RO-high. For at least 4 years, plasma HIV-1 RNA was undetectable (<50 copies/mL). The libraries were made with immunoSEQ version 4 in survey mode. TCRdb keeps only in-frame clones here, not all; method: immunoSEQ multiplex PCR. Of 30,000 to 45,000 clones in the sample, 82% were seen once. The ends were cut back, 7 bases at V and 8 bases at J, with 20 bases in the middle. The CDR3 consists of 14 residues. Germline CDR1 is MNHEY and CDR2 is SVGAGI.

Here the sequenced sample was cultured CD4+ T cells from PBMCs, taken from a patient who received antiretroviral therapy. The chain joins TRBV6-5 to TRBJ1-2; no firm D call. This sequence was found in an adult with HIV. The donor label of this sample is uncertain. CDR3: CASTLILGEEGYTF. In DNA, the CDR3 is TGTGCCAGCACCCTAATCCTCGGGGAGGAGGGCTACACCTTC.